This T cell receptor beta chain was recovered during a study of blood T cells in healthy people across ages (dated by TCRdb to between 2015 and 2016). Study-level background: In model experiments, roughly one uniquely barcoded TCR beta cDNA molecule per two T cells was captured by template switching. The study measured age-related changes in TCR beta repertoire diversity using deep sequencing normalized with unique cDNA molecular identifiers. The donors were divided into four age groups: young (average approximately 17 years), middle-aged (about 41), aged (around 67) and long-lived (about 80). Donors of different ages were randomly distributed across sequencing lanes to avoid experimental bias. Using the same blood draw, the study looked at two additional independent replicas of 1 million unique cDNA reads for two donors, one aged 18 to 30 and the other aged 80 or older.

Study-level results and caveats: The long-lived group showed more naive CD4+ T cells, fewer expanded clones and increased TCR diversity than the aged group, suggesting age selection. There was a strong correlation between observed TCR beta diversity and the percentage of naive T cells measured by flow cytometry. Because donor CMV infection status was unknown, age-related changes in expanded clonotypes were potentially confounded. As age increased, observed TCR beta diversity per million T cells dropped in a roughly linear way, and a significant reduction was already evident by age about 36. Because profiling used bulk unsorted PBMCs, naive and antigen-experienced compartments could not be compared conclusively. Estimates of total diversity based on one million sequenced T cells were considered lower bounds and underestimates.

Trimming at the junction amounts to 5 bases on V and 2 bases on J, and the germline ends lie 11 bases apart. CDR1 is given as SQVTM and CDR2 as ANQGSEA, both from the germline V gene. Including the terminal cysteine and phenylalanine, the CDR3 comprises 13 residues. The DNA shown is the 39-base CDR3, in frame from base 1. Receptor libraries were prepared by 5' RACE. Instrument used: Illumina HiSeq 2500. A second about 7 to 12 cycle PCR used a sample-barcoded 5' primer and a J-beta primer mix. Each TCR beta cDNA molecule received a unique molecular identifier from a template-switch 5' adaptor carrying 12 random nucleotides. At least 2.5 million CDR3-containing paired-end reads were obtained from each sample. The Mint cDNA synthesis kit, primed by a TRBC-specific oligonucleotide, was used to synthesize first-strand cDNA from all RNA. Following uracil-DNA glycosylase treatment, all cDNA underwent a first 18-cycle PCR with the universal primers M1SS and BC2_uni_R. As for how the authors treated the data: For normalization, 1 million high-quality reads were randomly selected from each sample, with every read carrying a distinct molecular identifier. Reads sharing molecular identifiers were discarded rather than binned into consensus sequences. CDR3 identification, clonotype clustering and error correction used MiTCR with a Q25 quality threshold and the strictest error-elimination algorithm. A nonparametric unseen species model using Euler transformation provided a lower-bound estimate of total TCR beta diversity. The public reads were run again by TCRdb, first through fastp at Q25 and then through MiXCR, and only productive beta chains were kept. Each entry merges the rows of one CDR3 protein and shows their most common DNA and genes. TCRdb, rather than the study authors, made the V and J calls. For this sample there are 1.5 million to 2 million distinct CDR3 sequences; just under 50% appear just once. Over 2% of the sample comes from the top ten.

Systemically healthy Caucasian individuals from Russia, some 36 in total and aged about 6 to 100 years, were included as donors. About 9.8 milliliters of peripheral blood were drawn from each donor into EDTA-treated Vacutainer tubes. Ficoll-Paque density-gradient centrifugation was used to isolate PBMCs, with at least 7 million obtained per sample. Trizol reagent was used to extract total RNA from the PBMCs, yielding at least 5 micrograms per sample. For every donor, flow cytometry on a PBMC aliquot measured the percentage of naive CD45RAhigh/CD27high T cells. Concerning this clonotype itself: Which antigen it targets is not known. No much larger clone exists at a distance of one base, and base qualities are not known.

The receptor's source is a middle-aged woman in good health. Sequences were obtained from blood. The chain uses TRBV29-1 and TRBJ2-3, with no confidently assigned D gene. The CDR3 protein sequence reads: CSVQVLTTDTQYF. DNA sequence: TGCAGCGTTCAAGTCCTCACCACAGATACGCAGTATTTT.